This is a list of T cell receptor beta chains from one sample in a study of PD-1 blockade in classical Hodgkin lymphoma. Sequencing was performed with immunoSEQ multiplex PCR; in TCRdb, only in-frame clones are kept and a portion is missing. The sample carries more than 70,000 clones, 92% recorded once. This sample comprised peripheral blood mononuclear cells (PBMCs), obtained before the second cycle of nivolumab. Receptors originate from a human donor with classical Hodgkin lymphoma. CDR3s include the opening cysteine and the closing phenylalanine or tryptophan. A D gene is named only where the DNA matches it firmly. Only some rows state a clone size, as once, few, many or a class for expanded clones.

clone size | J gene | D gene | V gene | CDR3 protein | CDR3 DNA
once | TRBJ2-1 | - | TRBV25-1 | CASSAGQFSNEQFF | TGTGCCAGCAGTGCGGGACAATTTTCCAATGAGCAGTTCTTC
- | TRBJ2-1 | - | TRBV29-1 | CSVWSSRNEQFF | TGCAGCGTCTGGTCTAGTAGGAATGAGCAGTTCTTC
- | TRBJ1-4 | TRBD1 | TRBV28 | CASRGLGDSATNEKLFF | TGTGCCAGCAGGGGGCTAGGGGACAGTGCAACTAATGAAAAACTGTTTTTT
once | TRBJ2-3 | - | TRBV5-1 | CASSLVQGTQYF | TGCGCCAGCAGCTTGGTCCAGGGTACGCAGTATTTT
- | TRBJ2-1 | TRBD2 | TRBV9 | CASSRPGLGINEQFF | TGTGCCAGCAGCCGACCGGGACTAGGTATCAATGAGCAGTTCTTC
- | TRBJ2-3 | TRBD2 | TRBV6-1 | CASSVVLAGRTDTQYF | TGTGCCAGCAGTGTGGTACTAGCGGGACGCACAGATACGCAGTATTTT
- | TRBJ2-7 | TRBD2 | TRBV7-9 | CASSLSGTSGRRSYEQYF | TGTGCCAGCAGCTTATCCGGGACTAGCGGGAGAAGGTCCTACGAGCAGTACTTC
- | TRBJ1-1 | - | TRBV9 | CASSEGGANTEAFF | TGTGCCAGCAGCGAAGGGGGGGCGAACACTGAAGCTTTCTTT
once | TRBJ1-2 | TRBD1 | TRBV11-2 | CASSFAGQGADGYTF | TGTGCCAGCAGCTTCGCGGGACAGGGAGCCGATGGCTACACCTTC
- | TRBJ2-2 | TRBD2 | TRBV5-4 | CASSLPGLAGEGELFF | TGTGCCAGCAGCCTCCCGGGACTAGCGGGAGAAGGGGAGCTGTTTTTT
- | TRBJ1-2 | TRBD1 | TRBV27 | CASRTGVIGYTF | TGTGCCAGCAGGACAGGGGTCATTGGCTACACCTTC
few | TRBJ1-5 | TRBD1 | TRBV30 | CAWSVRDRGQPQHF | TGTGCCTGGAGTGTAAGGGACAGGGGTCAGCCCCAGCATTTT
- | TRBJ1-3 | - | TRBV27 | CASSKSSGNTIYF | TGTGCCAGCAGTAAAAGCTCTGGAAACACCATATATTTT
- | TRBJ2-7 | - | TRBV13 | CASSLKEGQGLGEQYF | TGTGCCAGCAGCTTGAAGGAGGGGCAGGGACTTGGCGAGCAGTACTTC
- | TRBJ1-1 | - | TRBV28 | CASSSSGVIINTEAFF | TGTGCCAGCAGTTCATCAGGGGTTATTATTAACACTGAAGCTTTCTTT
- | TRBJ1-2 | - | TRBV19 | CASSIPRDYGYTF | TGTGCCAGTAGTATCCCCAGGGACTATGGCTACACCTTC
- | TRBJ1-3 | - | TRBV7-6 | CASSLKGNTIYF | TGTGCCAGCAGCTTAAAGGGAAACACCATATATTTT
- | TRBJ1-1 | - | TRBV5-3 | CARSPPFAPVLMNTEAFF | TGTGCCAGAAGCCCCCCGTTTGCGCCGGTCCTAATGAACACTGAAGCTTTCTTT
medium-sized | TRBJ1-1 | - | TRBV5-8 | CASSLAEGGTEAFF | TGTGCCAGCAGCTTGGCGGAAGGCGGCACTGAAGCTTTCTTT
- | TRBJ2-5 | - | TRBV7-9 | CASSSHGTWEQETQYF | TGTGCCAGCAGCTCCCACGGGACTTGGGAGCAAGAGACCCAGTACTTC
once | TRBJ2-1 | TRBD2 | TRBV2 | CASSEGLAGGNEQFF | TGTGCCAGCAGTGAGGGACTAGCGGGGGGGAATGAGCAGTTCTTC
- | TRBJ1-3 | - | TRBV7-9 | CASSLRPQGSSGNTIYF | TGTGCCAGCAGCTTACGGCCCCAGGGGAGCTCTGGAAACACCATATATTTT
once | TRBJ1-3 | - | TRBV2 | CASRQESSGNTIYF | TGTGCCAGCAGGCAGGAGAGCTCTGGAAACACCATATATTTT
- | TRBJ2-7 | - | TRBV6-1 | CASSEISQGTYEQYF | TGTGCCAGCAGTGAAATCAGTCAGGGGACCTACGAGCAGTACTTC
- | TRBJ2-7 | - | TRBV20-1 | CSAGDGYEQYF | TGCAGTGCGGGGGATGGCTACGAGCAGTACTTC
- | TRBJ2-3 | - | TRBV13 | CASSHKSAYSTDTQYF | TGTGCCAGCAGCCACAAGTCTGCCTATAGCACAGATACGCAGTATTTT
- | TRBJ2-2 | - | TRBV11-2 | CASSLGGSTGELFF | TGTGCCAGCAGCTTGGGTGGATCCACCGGGGAGCTGTTTTTT
- | TRBJ2-7 | TRBD1 | TRBV19 | CASSPPPGTGGSYEQYF | TGTGCCAGTAGTCCTCCCCCCGGGACAGGGGGCTCCTACGAGCAGTACTTC
- | TRBJ1-3 | - | TRBV25-1 | CASSESSGNTIYF | TGTGCCAGCAGTGAATCCTCGGGAAACACCATATATTTT
once | TRBJ1-1 | - | TRBV10-3 | CAINQDGGITDTEAFF | TGTGCCATCAACCAGGACGGGGGGATTACCGACACTGAAGCTTTCTTT
few | TRBJ2-7 | - | TRBV6-1 | CASSGARVYEQYF | TGTGCCAGCAGTGGGGCCAGGGTTTACGAGCAGTACTTC
- | TRBJ1-5 | - | TRBV5-1 | CASSLVRGGPQHF | TGCGCCAGCAGCTTGGTACGCGGTGGCCCCCAGCATTTT
- | TRBJ2-1 | - | TRBV16 | CASSQAFNEQFF | TGTGCCAGCAGCCAGGCTTTCAATGAGCAGTTCTTC
- | TRBJ2-2 | TRBD2 | TRBV18 | CASSPELAVANTGELFF | TGTGCCAGCTCACCGGAACTAGCGGTCGCGAACACCGGGGAGCTGTTTTTT
- | TRBJ2-3 | - | TRBV7-2 | CASSLTSRSQYF | TGTGCCAGCAGCTTAACGTCTAGGTCGCAGTATTTT
- | TRBJ2-5 | - | TRBV6-1 | CASSETPGVGETQYF | TGTGCCAGCAGTGAAACCCCAGGGGTGGGAGAGACCCAGTACTTC
- | TRBJ2-7 | - | TRBV30 | CAWSVGVSVPYEQYF | TGTGCCTGGAGTGTAGGGGTTAGCGTCCCCTACGAGCAGTACTTC
few | TRBJ1-1 | - | TRBV11-2 | CASSLGGFSAFF | TGTGCCAGCAGCTTGGGGGGCTTTAGTGCTTTCTTT
- | TRBJ2-2 | TRBD1 | TRBV19 | CASNLQGVVTGELFF | TGTGCCAGTAATTTACAGGGGGTTGTCACCGGGGAGCTGTTTTTT
- | TRBJ2-5 | - | TRBV11-3 | CASSLQAQETQYF | TGTGCCAGCAGCTTACAGGCCCAAGAGACCCAGTACTTC
- | TRBJ2-3 | - | TRBV28 | CASSFDKPSTDTQYF | TGTGCCAGCAGTTTCGACAAACCTAGCACAGATACGCAGTATTTT
- | TRBJ1-1 | - | TRBV6-6 | CASSYNFPTEAFF | TGTGCCAGCAGTTATAACTTTCCCACTGAAGCTTTCTTT
- | TRBJ2-5 | - | TRBV28 | CASNTGHQETQYF | TGTGCCAGCAATACCGGACACCAAGAGACCCAGTACTTC
- | TRBJ2-1 | - | TRBV5-1 | CASSFPGQRRNEQFF | TGCGCCAGCAGCTTTCCGGGACAAAGAAGGAATGAGCAGTTCTTC
- | TRBJ1-1 | - | TRBV7-6 | CASSNPTGMNTEAFF | TGTGCCAGCAGCAACCCGACAGGCATGAACACTGAAGCTTTCTTT
- | TRBJ1-2 | TRBD1 | TRBV27 | CASSSRDRGYGYTF | TGTGCCAGCAGTTCAAGGGACAGGGGCTATGGCTACACCTTC
- | TRBJ2-6 | - | TRBV9 | CASSSSSGANVLTF | TGTGCCAGCAGCTCCAGCTCTGGGGCCAACGTCCTGACTTTC
- | TRBJ1-1 | - | TRBV28 | CASSLLSWRVKTEAFF | TGTGCCAGCAGTTTGCTAAGCTGGCGGGTAAAAACTGAAGCTTTCTTT
- | TRBJ2-3 | TRBD2 | TRBV6-4 | CASSGRASGSTDTQYF | TGTGCCAGCAGCGGCCGGGCTAGCGGGAGCACAGATACGCAGTATTTT
few | TRBJ2-2 | TRBD2 | TRBV4-2 | CASSIIAGVTGELFF | TGTGCCAGCAGCATCATAGCGGGAGTCACCGGGGAGCTGTTTTTT
- | TRBJ2-7 | TRBD2 | TRBV11-2 | CASSLTSGVRYEQYF | TGTGCCAGCAGCCTTACAAGCGGGGTACGCTACGAGCAGTACTTC
once | TRBJ2-5 | TRBD2 | TRBV5-1 | CASSLGSSGRRPTQYF | TGCGCCAGCAGCTTGGGATCTAGCGGGAGGAGGCCGACCCAGTACTTC
- | TRBJ2-5 | - | TRBV10-3 | CATTDSKETQYF | TGTGCCACCACAGACAGTAAAGAGACCCAGTACTTC
- | TRBJ2-2 | - | TRBV5-4 | CASSLVGANTGELFF | TGTGCCAGCAGCTTGGTAGGAGCGAACACCGGGGAGCTGTTTTTT
- | TRBJ1-1 | - | TRBV7-3 | CASSLNGDTEAFF | TGTGCCAGCAGCTTAAACGGGGACACTGAAGCTTTCTTT
- | TRBJ1-2 | TRBD1 | TRBV28 | CASSRQGAFNYGYTF | TGTGCCAGCAGTAGACAGGGGGCTTTTAACTATGGCTACACCTTC
- | TRBJ1-1 | - | TRBV10-3 | CAIGPLREEAFF | TGTGCCATCGGTCCTCTCAGGGAGGAAGCTTTCTTT